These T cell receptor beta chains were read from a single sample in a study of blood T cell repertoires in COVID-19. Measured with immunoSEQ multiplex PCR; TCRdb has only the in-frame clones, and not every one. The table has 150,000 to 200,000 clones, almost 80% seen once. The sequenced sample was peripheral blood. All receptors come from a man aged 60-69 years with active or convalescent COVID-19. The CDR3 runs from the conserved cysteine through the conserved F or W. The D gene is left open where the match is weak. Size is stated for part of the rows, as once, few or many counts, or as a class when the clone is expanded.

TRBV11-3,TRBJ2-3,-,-,CASGTTNTDTQYF
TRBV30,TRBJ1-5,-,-,CAWSGDTSNQPQHF
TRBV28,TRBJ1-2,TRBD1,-,CASSYRGRGYTF
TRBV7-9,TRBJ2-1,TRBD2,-,CASSDALRTSGEQFF
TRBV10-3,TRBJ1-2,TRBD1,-,CAATGTGTYGYTF
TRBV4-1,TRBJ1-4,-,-,CASSQYPAGRGTNEKLFF
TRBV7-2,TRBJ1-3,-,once,CASSPDGYSGNTIYF
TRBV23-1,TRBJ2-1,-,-,CASSQKDSYNEQFF
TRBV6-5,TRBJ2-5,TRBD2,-,CASGLAGSHGETQYF
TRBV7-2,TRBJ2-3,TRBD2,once,CASSRQSGRASRYGDTQYF
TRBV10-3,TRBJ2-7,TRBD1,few,CAIRGTGDYEQYF
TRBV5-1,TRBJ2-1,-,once,CASSPNGLNEQFF
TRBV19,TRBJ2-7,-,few,CASWGRREAEQYF
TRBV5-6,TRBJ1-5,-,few,CASSFGQGDQPQHF
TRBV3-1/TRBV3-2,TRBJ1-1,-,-,CASSLPERSTEAFF
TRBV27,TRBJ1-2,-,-,CASRRPGVYGYTF
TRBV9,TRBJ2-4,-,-,CASSAFGVVRSIQYF
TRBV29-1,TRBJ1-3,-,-,CSVYRELGNTIYF
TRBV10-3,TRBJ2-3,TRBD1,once,CAIMGTVTDTQYF
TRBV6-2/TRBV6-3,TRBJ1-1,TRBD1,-,CASSYPTGTGSSRTEAFF
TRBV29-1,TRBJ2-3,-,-,CSANTRSGRTDTQYF
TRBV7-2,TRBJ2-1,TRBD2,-,CASSGRAGGRNEQFF
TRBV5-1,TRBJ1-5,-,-,CASSLGFPTGKDQPQHF
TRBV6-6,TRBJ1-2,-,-,CASSPPTGGDGYTF
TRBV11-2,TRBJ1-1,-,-,CASSLAPLAEAFF
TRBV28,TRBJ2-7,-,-,CASSPPGELVGNEQYF
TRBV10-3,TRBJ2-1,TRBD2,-,CAISDGREGNYNEQFF
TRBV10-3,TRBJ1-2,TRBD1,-,CATRGGPDRKEVGYTF
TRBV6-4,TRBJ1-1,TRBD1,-,CASSPQGGWGTEAFF
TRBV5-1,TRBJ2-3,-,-,CASRPAPAADTQYF
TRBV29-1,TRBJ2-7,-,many,CSAGRDSYEQYF
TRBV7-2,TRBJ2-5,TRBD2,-,CASSPPGSGGGETQYF
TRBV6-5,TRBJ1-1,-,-,CASSPRGASNTEAFF
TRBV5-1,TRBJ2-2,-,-,CASSLDVATGELFF
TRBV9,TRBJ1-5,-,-,CASSVGSGQPQHF
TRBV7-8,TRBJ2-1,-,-,CASSPRRAGYNEQFF
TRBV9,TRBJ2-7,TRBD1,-,CASSVAGGPYEQYF
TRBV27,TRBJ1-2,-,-,CASSSGRGSNYGYTF
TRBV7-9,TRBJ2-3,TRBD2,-,CASSLGSGRFSRSTDTQYF
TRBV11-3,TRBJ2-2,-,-,CASSLQVTGELFF
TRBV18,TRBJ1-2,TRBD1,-,CASSPRTGEVNYGYTF
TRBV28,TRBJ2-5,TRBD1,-,CASSAHDRDLRETQYF
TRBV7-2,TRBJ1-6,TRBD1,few,CASSLQQGNSPLHF
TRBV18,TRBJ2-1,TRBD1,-,CASSLVTGGDEQFF
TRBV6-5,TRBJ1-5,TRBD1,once,CASRGTGAGGQPQHF
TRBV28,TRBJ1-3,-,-,CASSKGQYGNTIYF
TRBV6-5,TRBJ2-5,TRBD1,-,CASSTQTGGETQYF
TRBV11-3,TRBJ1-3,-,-,CASSLNRDSGNTIYF
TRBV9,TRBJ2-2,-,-,CASSSSWGNTGELFF
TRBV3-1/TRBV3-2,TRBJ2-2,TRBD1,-,CASSQEVQGVMSGELFF
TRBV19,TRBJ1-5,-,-,CASHRTPNQPQHF
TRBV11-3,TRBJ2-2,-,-,CASSLVTESRELFF
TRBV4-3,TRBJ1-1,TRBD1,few,CASSQDQGTDEAFF
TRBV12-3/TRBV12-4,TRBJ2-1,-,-,CASSPENEQFF